This T cell receptor beta chain was recovered during a study of control samples from healthy donors and cancer patients. Produced via immunoSEQ multiplex PCR; TCRdb's table is partial and in-frame only. Among about 70,000 clones listed, approximately 87% were seen once. Material: PBMCs. The TCR sequence derives from a woman between 45 and 60 years old with head and neck cancer.

The CDR3 sequence: CASSLERAVNTEAFF. The CDR3 DNA is TGTGCCAGCAGCTTAGAAAGGGCGGTGAACACTGAAGCTTTCTTT. The chain uses TRBV7-8 and TRBJ1-1; D gene unclear. This CDR3 has 15 residues. Trimming cost V 1 base and J 0 bases, with 9 bases left between them. Germline loops: CDR1 SGHVS, CDR2 FQNEAQ.